The rows below give T cell receptor beta chains drawn from one sample of a study of monozygotic twins with inflammatory bowel disease. TCRdb reanalyzed the 5' RACE reads, giving one entry per CDR3 protein sequence and no DNA. This table lists approximately 200,000 distinct CDR3 sequences. The sequencing input was blood. The receptors were gathered from a human donor with ulcerative colitis or Crohn's disease, or a healthy co-twin of an affected twin (not recorded which). Both conserved end residues are part of each CDR3. The order of the fields is J gene, V gene, CDR3 protein.

>TRBJ1-5|TRBV5-1
CASSLGGSNSNQPQHF
>TRBJ2-1|TRBV5-1
CASSLAGLYNEQFF
>TRBJ1-5|TRBV20-1
CSAPPRQTNQPQHF
>TRBJ2-1|TRBV5-1
CASSFENSYNEQFF
>TRBJ2-7|TRBV12-3/TRBV12-4
CASRTTAGGGYEQYF
>TRBJ1-3|TRBV20-1
CSAHTALGDTIYF
>TRBJ1-1|TRBV19
CATRQGFEAFF
>TRBJ1-2|TRBV20-1
CSARQGYYGYTF
>TRBJ2-5|TRBV12-3/TRBV12-4
CASSSTLATQYF
>TRBJ1-2|TRBV6-5
CASSGGSWYGYTF
>TRBJ1-4|TRBV25-1
CASSDVGHSEKLFF
>TRBJ2-2|TRBV10-1
CATSSRQNTGELFF
>TRBJ2-5|TRBV7-9
CASSPKQGPRETQYF
>TRBJ1-1|TRBV20-1
CSAGQGGIMNTEAFF
>TRBJ2-1|TRBV9
CASSVDDEQFF
>TRBJ2-7|TRBV20-1
CSASRPSSYEQYF
>TRBJ2-5|TRBV5-4
CASSTYLQGSETQYF
>TRBJ2-1|TRBV7-2
CASSPTSGGLEEQFF
>TRBJ2-4|TRBV11-2
CASSLVGDGGGSLAKNMQYF
>TRBJ2-2|TRBV12-3/TRBV12-4
CASSFARGNTGELFF
>TRBJ2-1|TRBV29-1
CSAEPGGANYNEQFF
>TRBJ2-7|TRBV2
CASLFGTGPYEQYF
>TRBJ2-3|TRBV5-8
CASSSTSGGAILSDTQYF
>TRBJ1-5|TRBV7-2
CASSLDQKSPQHF
>TRBJ2-1|TRBV29-1
CSADRWGGNNEQFF
>TRBJ1-1|TRBV10-1
CASSRRGDTEAFF
>TRBJ1-2|TRBV19
CASSIRTGNYGYTF